These 18 T cell receptor beta chains share one sample of origin, sequenced in a study of T cell responses to AZD1222 COVID-19 vaccine. TCRdb's copy holds only in-frame clones and misses some; the assay was immunoSEQ multiplex PCR. The sample has some 200,000 clones, approximately 94% seen once. This specimen was peripheral blood, taken 28 days after the second dose of the MenACWY control vaccine. These receptors were taken from an adult who received the MenACWY meningococcal vaccine as a control.

The chain is built from TRBV27 and TRBJ1-3; D may be TRBD1 (6 bases). Between the trimmed V and J ends, which lost 0 bases and 3 bases, there was a span of 9 bases. Germline V gene lookup returns CDR1 MNHEY and CDR2 SMNVEV (reference sequence). This CDR3 is built from 15 residues. For the CDR3, the DNA is TGTGCCAGCAGTTTATCGGGCAGGGGTGGAAACACCATATATTTT. The encoded protein is CASSLSGRGGNTIYF.

This chain joins TRBV7-2 and TRBJ2-2, with 12 bases fitting TRBD2. V shed 9 bases and J 4 bases; nucleotides not matched to a gene: 6. This CDR3 has 15 residues. The germline gives CDR1 SGHTA, CDR2 FQGNSA. CDR3 amino acids: CASSGLAGSTGELFF. The CDR3 coding sequence is TGTGCCAGTTCCGGACTAGCGGGAAGCACCGGGGAGCTGTTTTTT.

The table lists this clone with a count of one. The V call is TRBV9, the J call TRBJ2-5; 8 bases align to TRBD2. Losses at the gene ends were 2 bases for V and 5 bases for J; bases not matched to a gene: 5. Germline assignment: CDR1 SGDLS and CDR2 YYNGEE. The CDR3 has 14 amino acids. CDR3 coding DNA: TGTGCCAGCAGCGTTAGCGGGATAGAGGAGACCCAGTACTTC. Translated: CASSVSGIEETQYF.

The chain combines TRBV6-5 with TRBJ1-5, with TRBD1 matching 9 bases. From germline, CDR1 is MNHEY and CDR2 SVGAGI. Trimming took 5 bases from V and 6 from J; bases not matched to a gene: 2. The CDR3 runs to 13 residues. Here the CDR3 DNA reads TGTGCCAGCAGTACAGGGGGCAGTCAGCCCCAGCATTTT. Its translation is CASSTGGSQPQHF.

This clone was picked up one time. V gene TRBV7-2 combines with J gene TRBJ2-1; 8 bases line up with TRBD1. CDR1 is SGHTA and CDR2 is FQGNSA in the germline V gene. J was trimmed by 7 bases and V by 2 bases; bases with no gene match: 4. The CDR3 runs to 14 residues. This CDR3 is CASSLWDRQNEQFF. The CDR3 nucleotides read TGTGCCAGCAGCTTATGGGACAGGCAAAATGAGCAGTTCTTC.

In this sample, this clone turned up many times. Other DNA sequences in the sample encode the same CDR3. CDR3 DNA sequence: TGTGCCAGTAGTATAGGCGGGGACTCACCCCTCCACTTT. As protein: CASSIGGDSPLHF. This chain uses TRBV19 with TRBJ1-6; weak D call: TRBD1 (5 bases). The V end was cut by 1 base, the J end by 10 bases, with 8 bases between. Germline values: CDR1 LNHDA, CDR2 SQIVND (reference sequence). This CDR3 has 13 amino acids. The full variable domain, completed using reference TRBV19 and TRBJ1-6, is DGGITQSPKYLFRKEGQNVTLSCEQNLNHDAMYWYRQDPGQGLRLIYYSQIVNDFQKGDIAEGYSVSREKKESFPLTVTSAQKNPTAFYLCASSIGGDSPLHFGNGTRLTVT.

V gene TRBV28 combines with J gene TRBJ2-2; 7 nucleotides line up with TRBD2. Germline CDR1 MDHEN, CDR2 SYDVKM. V was pared by 6 bases and J by 6 bases, with 10 bases of the junction left unmatched. CDR3 length equals 15 residues. DNA of the CDR3: TGTGCCAGCAGCAAGGGGAGGGCCTCTTCCGGGGAGCTGTTTTTT. Protein sequence: CASSKGRASSGELFF.

This clone was detected only once. This chain links TRBV3-1 (or the pseudogene TRBV3-2) with TRBJ1-2; weak D call: TRBD1 (5 bases). V lost 3 bases and J 8 bases, leaving 13 bases between the germline ends. The CDR3 covers 13 residues. Germline CDR1 and CDR2: LGHDT and YNNKEL (reference sequence). The CDR3 loop is CASSQEQGAGYTF. CDR3 DNA sequence: TGTGCCAGCAGCCAGGAGCAGGGTGCCGGCTACACCTTC.

This clone was observed once. J is TRBJ1-3 and V is TRBV15, with a tentative D call TRBD1 (5 bases). Trimming pared 0 bases from V and 3 bases from J, leaving 9 bases between. Germline V gene data show CDR1 as LNHNV and CDR2 as YYDKDF (reference sequence). The CDR3 loop spans 15 amino acids. CDR3 sequence reads: CATSRDSGLGNTIYF. CDR3 DNA: TGTGCCACCAGCAGAGATTCGGGGCTTGGAAACACCATATATTTT.

CDR3 DNA: TGCAGTGCTAGTCAGGCGTCAGCGAGCTCCTATAATTCACCCCTCCACTTT. Protein product: CSASQASASSYNSPLHF. The chain couples TRBV20-1 to TRBJ1-6; no firm D call. Trimming pared 3 bases from V and 0 bases from J, leaving 15 bases between. CDR1 DFQATT and CDR2 SNEGSKA come from the germline V gene (reference sequence). The CDR3 runs to 17 residues.

This clone was detected once. This sequence joins TRBV28 and TRBJ2-3; D is undetermined. The CDR3 sequence is 13 residues long. Germline CDR1 and CDR2: MDHEN and SYDVKM. V lost 6 bases and J 0 bases, leaving 7 bases between the germline ends. The chain's CDR3 is CASSKSSTDTQYF. DNA for the CDR3: TGTGCCAGCAGCAAAAGTAGCACAGATACGCAGTATTTT.

The J gene is TRBJ2-1, the V gene TRBV11-3; D possibly corresponds to TRBD2 (6 bases). V gave up 4 bases and J gave up 9 bases, with 22 bases separating them. The CDR3 runs 16 residues. Per the germline V gene, CDR1 is SGHNT and CDR2 is YENEEA. The CDR3 reads CASSSGGGRNTGEQFF. In DNA, the CDR3 is TGTGCCAGCAGCTCTGGTGGGGGGAGGAATACAGGTGAGCAGTTCTTC.

This chain connects TRBV2 to TRBJ2-1; D possibly corresponds to TRBD2 (6 bases). Trimming removed 8 bases at V and 3 bases at J, with 14 bases between. Germline V gene sequence: CDR1 SNHLY, CDR2 FYNNEI. The CDR3 totals 14 residues. CDR3 amino acids: CASGRGTGYNEQFF. In DNA, the CDR3 is TGTGCCAGCGGACGCGGGACTGGCTACAATGAGCAGTTCTTC.

The chain couples TRBV23-1 to TRBJ2-7, with D possibly TRBD1 on 6 matching bases. TRBV23-1 is placed among ORFs of uncertain function. The V gene lost 7 bases and the J gene lost 0 bases, with 19 bases spanning the gap. This CDR3 has 16 amino acids. CDR3 bases: TGCGCCAGCATTCCACAGGGTGCGGAGAGCTCCTACGAGCAGTACTTC. As protein: CASIPQGAESSYEQYF.

The rearrangement links TRBV5-1 to TRBJ1-4; 9 bases fit TRBD1. V was pared by 4 bases and J by 7 bases, with 2 bases of the junction left unmatched. Germline V gene lookup returns CDR1 SGHRS and CDR2 YFSETQ. The CDR3 totals 13 residues. In nucleotides, the CDR3 is TGCGCCAGCAGCACGGGACAGGGTGAAAAACTGTTTTTT. It specifies CASSTGQGEKLFF. The variable domain in full, with the rest retrieved from reference TRBV5-1 and TRBJ1-4, is KAGVTQTPRYLIKTRGQQVTLSCSPISGHRSVSWYQQTPGQGLQFLFEYFSETQRNKGNFPGRFSGRQFSNSRSEMNVSTLELGDSALYLCASSTGQGEKLFFGSGTQLSVL.

The chain employs TRBV3-1 (or the pseudogene TRBV3-2) and TRBJ1-6, with D perhaps TRBD1 (5 bases). Germline V gives CDR1 LGHDT, CDR2 YNNKEL (reference sequence). This CDR3 region has 15 residues. V was cut by 5 bases and J by 6 bases, with 14 bases left in between. CDR3 amino acids: CASSSHQGFNSPLHF. The CDR3 DNA follows: TGTGCCAGCAGCTCCCATCAGGGATTTAATTCACCCCTCCACTTT.

The gene calls are TRBV28 and TRBJ2-1, with D maybe TRBD2 (5 bases). This CDR3 has 16 amino acids. Trimming took off 4 bases at V and 8 bases at J, with 21 bases between the two ends. Germline V gene sequence: CDR1 MDHEN, CDR2 SYDVKM. The CDR3 protein is CASSSLPRAAGYEQFF. In DNA form, the CDR3 reads TGTGCCAGCAGTTCCCTCCCGAGGGCCGCGGGCTATGAGCAGTTCTTC.

The CDR3, as DNA: TGTGCCACCAGTGATTCGGTCTCTGGGGCCCACTCCGCCTACGAGCAGTACTTC. Protein: CATSDSVSGAHSAYEQYF. The gene calls are TRBV24-1 and TRBJ2-7; D might be TRBD1 (5 bases). CDR1 and CDR2 from the germline V gene are KGHDR and SFDVKD. The CDR3 consists of 18 residues. Trimming took 2 bases from V and 2 from J, leaving 21 bases between them.